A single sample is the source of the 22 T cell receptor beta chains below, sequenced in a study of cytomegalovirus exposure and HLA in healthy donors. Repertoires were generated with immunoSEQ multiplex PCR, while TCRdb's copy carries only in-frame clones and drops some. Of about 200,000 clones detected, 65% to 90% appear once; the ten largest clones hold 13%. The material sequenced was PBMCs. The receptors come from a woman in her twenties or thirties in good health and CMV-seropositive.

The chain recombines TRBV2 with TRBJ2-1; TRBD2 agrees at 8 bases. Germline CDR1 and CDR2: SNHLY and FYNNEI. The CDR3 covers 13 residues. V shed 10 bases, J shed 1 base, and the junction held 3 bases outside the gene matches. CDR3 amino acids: CATGLASYNEQFF. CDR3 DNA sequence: TGTGCCACCGGACTAGCTTCCTACAATGAGCAGTTCTTC.

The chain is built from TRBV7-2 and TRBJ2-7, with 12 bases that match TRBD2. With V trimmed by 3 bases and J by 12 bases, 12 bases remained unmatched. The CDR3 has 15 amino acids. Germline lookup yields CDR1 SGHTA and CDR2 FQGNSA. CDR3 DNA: TGTGCCAGCAGCTTTCGACTAGCGGGAGACTCCGCTATGTACTTC. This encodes CASSFRLAGDSAMYF.

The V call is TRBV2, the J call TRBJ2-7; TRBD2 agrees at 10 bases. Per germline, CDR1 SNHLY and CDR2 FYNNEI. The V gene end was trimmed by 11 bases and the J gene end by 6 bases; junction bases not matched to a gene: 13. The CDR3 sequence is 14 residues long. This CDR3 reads CAGKLAGGLSEQYF. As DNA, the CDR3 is TGTGCCGGGAAGTTAGCGGGAGGTCTAAGCGAGCAGTACTTC.

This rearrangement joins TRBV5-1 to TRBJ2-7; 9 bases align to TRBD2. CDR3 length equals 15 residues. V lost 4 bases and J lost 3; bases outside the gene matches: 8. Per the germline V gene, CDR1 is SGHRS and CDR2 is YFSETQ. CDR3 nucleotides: TGCGCCAGCAGCCCCCCCGGGACTAGCAGCTACGAGCAGTACTTC. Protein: CASSPPGTSSYEQYF.

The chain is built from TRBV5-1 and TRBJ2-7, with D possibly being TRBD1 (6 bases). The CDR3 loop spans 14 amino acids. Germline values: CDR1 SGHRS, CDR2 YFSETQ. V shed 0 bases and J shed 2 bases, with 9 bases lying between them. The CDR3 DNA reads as TGCGCCAGCAGCTTGGACAGGGTGACCTACGAGCAGTACTTC. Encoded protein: CASSLDRVTYEQYF.

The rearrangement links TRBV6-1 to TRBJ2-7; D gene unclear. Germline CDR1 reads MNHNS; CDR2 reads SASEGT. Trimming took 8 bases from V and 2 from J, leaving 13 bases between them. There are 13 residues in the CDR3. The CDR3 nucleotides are TGTGCCAGCTCTGTGAAGCCGGCCTACGAGCAGTACTTC. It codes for CASSVKPAYEQYF.

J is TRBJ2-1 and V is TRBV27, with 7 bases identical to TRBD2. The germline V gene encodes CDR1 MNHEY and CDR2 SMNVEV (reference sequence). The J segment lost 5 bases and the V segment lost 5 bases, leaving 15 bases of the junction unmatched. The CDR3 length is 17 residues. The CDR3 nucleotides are TGTGCCAGCAGTCCCCTCCTAACTAGCGCCCGGCACAATGAGCAGTTCTTC. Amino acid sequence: CASSPLLTSARHNEQFF.

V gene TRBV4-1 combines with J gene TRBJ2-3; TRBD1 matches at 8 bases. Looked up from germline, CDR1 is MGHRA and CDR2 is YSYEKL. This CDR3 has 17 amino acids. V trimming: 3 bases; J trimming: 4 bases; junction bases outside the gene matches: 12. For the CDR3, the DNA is TGCGCCAGCAGCCAGGACAGGGAAGGTGGACAGGCAGATACGCAGTATTTT. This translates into CASSQDREGGQADTQYF.

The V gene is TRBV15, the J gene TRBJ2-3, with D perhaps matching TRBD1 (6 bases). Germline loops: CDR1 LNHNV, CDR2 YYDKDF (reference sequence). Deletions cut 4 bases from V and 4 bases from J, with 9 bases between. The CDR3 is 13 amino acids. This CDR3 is CATSNRQADTQYF. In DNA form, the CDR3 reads TGTGCCACCAGCAACCGACAGGCAGATACGCAGTATTTT.

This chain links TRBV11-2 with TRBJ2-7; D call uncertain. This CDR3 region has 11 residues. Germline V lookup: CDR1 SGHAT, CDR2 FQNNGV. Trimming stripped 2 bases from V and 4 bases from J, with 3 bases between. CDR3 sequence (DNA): TGTGCCAGCAGCTTAATATACGAGCAGTACTTC. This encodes CASSLIYEQYF.

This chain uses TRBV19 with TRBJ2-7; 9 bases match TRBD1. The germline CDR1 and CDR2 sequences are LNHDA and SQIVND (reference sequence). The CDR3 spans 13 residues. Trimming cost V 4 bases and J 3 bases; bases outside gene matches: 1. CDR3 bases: TGTGCCAGTAGTACGGACAGGGGCTACGAGCAGTACTTC. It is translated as CASSTDRGYEQYF.

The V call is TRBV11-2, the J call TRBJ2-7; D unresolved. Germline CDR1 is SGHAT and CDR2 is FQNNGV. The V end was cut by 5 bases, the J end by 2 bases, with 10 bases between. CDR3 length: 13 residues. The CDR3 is CASSELYAYEQYF. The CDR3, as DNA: TGTGCCAGCAGCGAGCTCTATGCCTACGAGCAGTACTTC.

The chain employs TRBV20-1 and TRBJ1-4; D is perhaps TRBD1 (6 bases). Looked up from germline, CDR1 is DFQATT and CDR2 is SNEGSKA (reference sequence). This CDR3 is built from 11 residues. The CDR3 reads CSGGQNEKLFF. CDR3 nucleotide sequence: TGCAGCGGGGGGCAGAATGAAAAACTGTTTTTT.

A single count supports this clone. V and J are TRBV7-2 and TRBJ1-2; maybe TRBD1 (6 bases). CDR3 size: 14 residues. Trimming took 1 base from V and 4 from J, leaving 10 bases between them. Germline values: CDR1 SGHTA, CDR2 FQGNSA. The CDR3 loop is CASSLVEGVYGYTF. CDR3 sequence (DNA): TGTGCCAGCAGCTTAGTTGAGGGGGTCTATGGCTACACCTTC.

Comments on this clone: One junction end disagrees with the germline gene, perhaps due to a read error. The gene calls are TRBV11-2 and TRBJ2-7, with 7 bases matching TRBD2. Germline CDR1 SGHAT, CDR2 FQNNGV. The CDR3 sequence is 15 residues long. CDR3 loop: CASSVLRDYSNEQYF. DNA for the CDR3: TGTGCCAGCAGCGTCCTCCGGGACTACTCCAACGAGCAGTACTTC.

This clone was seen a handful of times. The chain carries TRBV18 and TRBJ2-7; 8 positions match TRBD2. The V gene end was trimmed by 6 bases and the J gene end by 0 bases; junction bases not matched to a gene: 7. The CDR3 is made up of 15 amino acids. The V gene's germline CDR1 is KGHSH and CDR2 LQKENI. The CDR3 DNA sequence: TGTGCCAGCTCCCCCCTAGCGGGCAACTCCTACGAGCAGTACTTC. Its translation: CASSPLAGNSYEQYF.

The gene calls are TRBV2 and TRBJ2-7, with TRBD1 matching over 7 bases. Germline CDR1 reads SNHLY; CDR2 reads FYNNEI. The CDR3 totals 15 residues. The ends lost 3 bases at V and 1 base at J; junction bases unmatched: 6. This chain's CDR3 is CASSDLPRGSYEQYF. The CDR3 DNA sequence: TGTGCCAGCAGTGACCTCCCCAGGGGGTCCTACGAGCAGTACTTC.

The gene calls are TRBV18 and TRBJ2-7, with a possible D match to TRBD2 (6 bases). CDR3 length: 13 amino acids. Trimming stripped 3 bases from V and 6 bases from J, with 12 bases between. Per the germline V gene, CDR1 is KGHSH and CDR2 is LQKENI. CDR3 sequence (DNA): TGTGCCAGCTCACCCCAGGCCGGGGGCGAGCAGTACTTC. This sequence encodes CASSPQAGGEQYF.

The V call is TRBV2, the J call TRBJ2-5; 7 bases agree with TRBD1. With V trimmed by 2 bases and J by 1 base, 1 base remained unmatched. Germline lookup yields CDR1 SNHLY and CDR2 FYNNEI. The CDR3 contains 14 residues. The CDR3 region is CASSERDSQETQYF. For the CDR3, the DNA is TGTGCCAGCAGTGAACGGGACAGCCAAGAGACCCAGTACTTC.

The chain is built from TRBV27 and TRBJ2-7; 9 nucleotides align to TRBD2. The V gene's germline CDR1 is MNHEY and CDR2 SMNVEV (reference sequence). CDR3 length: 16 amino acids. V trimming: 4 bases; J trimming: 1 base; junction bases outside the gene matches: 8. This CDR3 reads CASSSTIAGESYEQYF. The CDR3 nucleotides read TGTGCCAGCAGTTCAACAATAGCGGGAGAGTCCTACGAGCAGTACTTC.

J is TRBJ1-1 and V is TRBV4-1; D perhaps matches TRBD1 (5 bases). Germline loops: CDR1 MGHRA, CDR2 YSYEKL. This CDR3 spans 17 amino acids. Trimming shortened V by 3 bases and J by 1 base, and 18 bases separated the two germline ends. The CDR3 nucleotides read TGCGCCAGCAGCCAGGGCGGGGCGGGGGGACCGAACACTGAAGCTTTCTTT. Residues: CASSQGGAGGPNTEAFF.

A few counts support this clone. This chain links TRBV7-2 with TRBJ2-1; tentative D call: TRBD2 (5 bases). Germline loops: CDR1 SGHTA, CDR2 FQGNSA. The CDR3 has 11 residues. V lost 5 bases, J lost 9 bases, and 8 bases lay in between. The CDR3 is CASSLGGEQFF. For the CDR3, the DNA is TGTGCCAGCAGCCTTGGAGGTGAGCAGTTCTTC.